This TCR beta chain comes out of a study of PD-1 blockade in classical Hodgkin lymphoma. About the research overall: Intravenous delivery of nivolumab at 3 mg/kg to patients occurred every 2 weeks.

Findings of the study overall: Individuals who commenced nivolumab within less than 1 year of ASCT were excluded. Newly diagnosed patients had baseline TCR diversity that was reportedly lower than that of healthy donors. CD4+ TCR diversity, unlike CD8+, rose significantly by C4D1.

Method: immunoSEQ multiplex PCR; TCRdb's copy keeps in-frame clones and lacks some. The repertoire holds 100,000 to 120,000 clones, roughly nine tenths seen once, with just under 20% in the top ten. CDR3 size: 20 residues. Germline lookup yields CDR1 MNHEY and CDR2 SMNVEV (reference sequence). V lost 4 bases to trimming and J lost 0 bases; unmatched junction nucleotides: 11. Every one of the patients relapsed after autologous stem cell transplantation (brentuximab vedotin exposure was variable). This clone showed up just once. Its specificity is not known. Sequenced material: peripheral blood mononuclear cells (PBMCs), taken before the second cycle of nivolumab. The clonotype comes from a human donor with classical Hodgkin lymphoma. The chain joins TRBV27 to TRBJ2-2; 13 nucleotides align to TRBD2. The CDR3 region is CASSSSTSGRFLTNTGELFF. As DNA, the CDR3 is TGTGCCAGCAGTTCCTCGACTAGCGGGAGGTTCCTCACGAACACCGGGGAGCTGTTTTTT.